This T cell receptor (beta chain) was documented in a study of T-cell reconstitution after alpha-beta-depleted transplantation in children. Study outcomes and limitations: Surviving recipient cells, namely T cells and thymic progenitors, were the source of high day-60 TCRbeta diversity in some patients. The main origin of T-cell counts and diversity one year after transplant was newly produced T cells.

In its sample, this clonotype was seen many times. Its antigen is currently unknown. Unique molecular identifiers were incorporated during preparation of the TCRbeta library. MiXCR, run by TCRdb on the PCR reads, gives a single entry per CDR3 protein. The sample lists 200,000 to 300,000 distinct CDR3 sequences; about 25% were seen once. Source: PBMCs, taken before TCRalphabeta/CD19-depleted stem cell transplant. The receptor comes from a girl aged 2-10 years with Fanconi anemia, due to receive a stem cell transplant.

The CDR3 DNA is TGTGCCAGCAGACCCACAGGGTTGGAGACCCAGTACTTC. Translating it yields CASRPTGLETQYF. The chain carries TRBV7-2 and TRBJ2-5; tentatively, D is TRBD1 (6 bases). The CDR3 runs 13 residues. The germline V and J ends were trimmed by 6 bases and 5 bases, with 13 bases remaining between them. Germline loops: CDR1 SGHTA, CDR2 FQGNSA.